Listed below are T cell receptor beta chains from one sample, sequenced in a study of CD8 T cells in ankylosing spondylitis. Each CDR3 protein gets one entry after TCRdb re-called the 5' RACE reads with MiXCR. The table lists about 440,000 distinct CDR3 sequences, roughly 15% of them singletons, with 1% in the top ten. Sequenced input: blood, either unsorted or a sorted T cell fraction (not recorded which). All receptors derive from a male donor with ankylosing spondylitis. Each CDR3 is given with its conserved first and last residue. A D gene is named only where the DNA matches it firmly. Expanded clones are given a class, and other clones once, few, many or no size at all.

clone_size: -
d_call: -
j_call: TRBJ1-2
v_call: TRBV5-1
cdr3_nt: TGCGCCAGCAGCCAACAAGATTATGGCTACACCTTC
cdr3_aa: CASSQQDYGYTF

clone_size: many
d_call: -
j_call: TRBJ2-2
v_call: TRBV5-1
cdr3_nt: TGCGCCAGCAGCTTCGGTGCGTTGAACGTGAACACCGGGGAGCTGTTTTTT
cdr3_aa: CASSFGALNVNTGELFF

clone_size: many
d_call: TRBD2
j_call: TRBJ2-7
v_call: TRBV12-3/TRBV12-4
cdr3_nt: TGTGCCAGCAGCTTAGCGGGAATAGGGTACGAGCAGTACTTC
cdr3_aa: CASSLAGIGYEQYF

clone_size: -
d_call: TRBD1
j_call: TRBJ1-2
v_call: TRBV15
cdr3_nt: TGTGCCACCAGCACAGGGACAGGCCCCAAAGATAACTATGGCTACACCTTC
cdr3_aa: CATSTGTGPKDNYGYTF

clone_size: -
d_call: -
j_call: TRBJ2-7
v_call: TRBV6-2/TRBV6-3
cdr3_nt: TGTGCCAGCAGTGATACTATCCCGCGAGTGGAGCAGTACTTC
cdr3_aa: CASSDTIPRVEQYF

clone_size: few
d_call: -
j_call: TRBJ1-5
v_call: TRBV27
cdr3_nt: TGTGCCGGCCCCAGTGGGGATCAGCCCCAGCATTTT
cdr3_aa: CAGPSGDQPQHF

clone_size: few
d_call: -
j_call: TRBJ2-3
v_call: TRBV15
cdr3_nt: TGTGCCACCAGCAGAGATCGTAAAGGGGGCACAGATACGCAGTATTTT
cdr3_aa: CATSRDRKGGTDTQYF

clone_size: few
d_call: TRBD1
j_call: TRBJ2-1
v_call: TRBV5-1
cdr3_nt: TGCGCCAGCAGCCCCCGGACAGGGGGCGATTACAATGAGCAGTTCTTC
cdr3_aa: CASSPRTGGDYNEQFF

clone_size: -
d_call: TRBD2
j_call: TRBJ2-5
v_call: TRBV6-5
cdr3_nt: TGTGCCAGCAGTTCCCCCCGGACTAGCGGACAAGAGACCCAGTACTTC
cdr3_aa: CASSSPRTSGQETQYF

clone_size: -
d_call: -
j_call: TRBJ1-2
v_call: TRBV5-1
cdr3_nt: TGCGCCAGCAGCCGGGAGGCGCAGGGCTATGGCTACACCTTC
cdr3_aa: CASSREAQGYGYTF

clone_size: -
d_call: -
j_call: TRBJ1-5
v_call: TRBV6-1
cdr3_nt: TGTGCCAGCAGGTCATCGCGGACAGCAGCGTTCGGGCCCCAGCATTTT
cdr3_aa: CASRSSRTAAFGPQHF

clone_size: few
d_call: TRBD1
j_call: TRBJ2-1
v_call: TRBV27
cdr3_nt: TGTGCCAGCAGTTTCAAGACAGGGGTCTCCAATGAGCAGTTCTTC
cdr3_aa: CASSFKTGVSNEQFF

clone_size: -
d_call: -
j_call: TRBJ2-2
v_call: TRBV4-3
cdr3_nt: TGCGCCAGCAGCCAAAGCGAGAACACCGGGGAGCTGTTTTTT
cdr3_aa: CASSQSENTGELFF

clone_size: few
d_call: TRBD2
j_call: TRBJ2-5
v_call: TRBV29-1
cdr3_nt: TGCAGCGTCGCCCCCCAGACTAGCGGGATGCGGAGAGAGACCCAGTACTTC
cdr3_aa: CSVAPQTSGMRRETQYF

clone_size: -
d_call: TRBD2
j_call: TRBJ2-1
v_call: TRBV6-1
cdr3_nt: TGTGCCAGCAGATTGCTAGCGGGGGGAACCAATGAGCAGTTCTTC
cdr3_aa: CASRLLAGGTNEQFF

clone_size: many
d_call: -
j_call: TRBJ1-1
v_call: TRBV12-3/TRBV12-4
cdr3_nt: TGTGCCAGCAGTTTAGCGGCGGTTCTGAACACTGAAGCTTTCTTT
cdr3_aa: CASSLAAVLNTEAFF

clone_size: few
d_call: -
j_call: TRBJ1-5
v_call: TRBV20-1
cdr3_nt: TGCAGTGCTAGTCGAGGGATCAATCAGCCCCAGCATTTT
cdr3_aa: CSASRGINQPQHF

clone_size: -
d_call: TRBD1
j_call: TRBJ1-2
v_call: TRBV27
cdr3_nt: TGTGCCAGCACCCCTTTTGGGACAGGGATCTATGGCTACACCTTC
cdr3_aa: CASTPFGTGIYGYTF

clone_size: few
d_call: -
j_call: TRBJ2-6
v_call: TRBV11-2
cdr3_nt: TGTGCCAGCAGCTTGGGGTACACCTCATCTGGGGCCAACGTCCTGACTTTC
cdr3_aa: CASSLGYTSSGANVLTF

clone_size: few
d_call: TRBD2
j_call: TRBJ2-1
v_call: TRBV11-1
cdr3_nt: TGTGCCAGCAGCTTAGTTGGGGTCAGGAGCGGGACCTTAAATGAGCAGTTCTTC
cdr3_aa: CASSLVGVRSGTLNEQFF

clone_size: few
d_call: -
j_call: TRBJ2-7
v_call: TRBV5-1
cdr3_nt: TGCGCCAGCAGCCTGGGGACCTCGGGCGAGCAGTACTTC
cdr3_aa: CASSLGTSGEQYF

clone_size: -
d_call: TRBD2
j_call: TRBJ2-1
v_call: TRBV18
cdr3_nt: TGTGCCAGCTCAGCGGGGGGGACCTACAATGAGCAGTTCTTC
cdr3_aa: CASSAGGTYNEQFF

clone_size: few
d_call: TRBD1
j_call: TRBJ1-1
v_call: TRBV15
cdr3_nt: TGTGCCACCAGTGGCAGGGGGCAGTTGAACACTGAAGCTTTCTTT
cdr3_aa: CATSGRGQLNTEAFF

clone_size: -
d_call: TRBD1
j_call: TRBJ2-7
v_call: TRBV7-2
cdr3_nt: TGTGCCAGCAGCTTACGTAGCGGACAGGGTAGCTACGAGCAGTACTTC
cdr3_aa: CASSLRSGQGSYEQYF

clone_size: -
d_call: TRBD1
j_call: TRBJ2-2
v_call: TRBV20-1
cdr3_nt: TGCAGTGCTAGAGATCGCAGGACAGGGTCTGACGGGGAGCTGTTTTTT
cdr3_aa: CSARDRRTGSDGELFF

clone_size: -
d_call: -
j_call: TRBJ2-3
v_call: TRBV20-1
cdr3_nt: TGCAGTGCTCGCGACACCCCCCGGACAGATACGCAGTATTTT
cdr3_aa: CSARDTPRTDTQYF

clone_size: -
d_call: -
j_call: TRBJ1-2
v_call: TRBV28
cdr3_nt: TGTGCCAGCAGCCCCTTATATGCAGTCGGCGACTATGGCTACACCTTC
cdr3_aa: CASSPLYAVGDYGYTF

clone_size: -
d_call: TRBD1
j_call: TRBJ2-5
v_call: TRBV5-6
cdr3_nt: TGTGCCAGCAGCCCCTCCTGGACAGGGGAAGAGACCCAGTACTTC
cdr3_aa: CASSPSWTGEETQYF

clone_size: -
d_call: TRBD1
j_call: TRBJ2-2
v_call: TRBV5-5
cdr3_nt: TGTGCCAGCAGCTTGGGTTGGGACAGTCTCACCGGGGAGCTGTTTTTT
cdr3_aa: CASSLGWDSLTGELFF

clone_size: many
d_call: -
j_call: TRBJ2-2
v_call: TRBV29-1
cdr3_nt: TGCAGCGTTGAAGACGGAGGGCGCGGGGAGCTGTTTTTT
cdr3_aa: CSVEDGGRGELFF

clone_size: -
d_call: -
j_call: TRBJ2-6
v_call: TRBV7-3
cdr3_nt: TGTGCCAGCAGCCCGAGTGGGACATTGAACTCTGGGGCCAACGTCCTGACTTTC
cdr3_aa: CASSPSGTLNSGANVLTF

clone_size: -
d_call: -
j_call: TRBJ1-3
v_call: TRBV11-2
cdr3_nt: TGTGCCAGCAGCTCGGGGGCGCAAGGAAACACCATATATTTT
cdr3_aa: CASSSGAQGNTIYF

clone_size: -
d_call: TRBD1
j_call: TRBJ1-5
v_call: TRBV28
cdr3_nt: TGTGCCAGCACCCCTACCCGGGACAGGTCCTCGGGAAATCAGCCCCAGCATTTT
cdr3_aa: CASTPTRDRSSGNQPQHF

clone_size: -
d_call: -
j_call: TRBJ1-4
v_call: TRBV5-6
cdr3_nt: TGTGCCAGCAGCCTATTTGGGACCCTAACTAATGAAAAACTGTTTTTT
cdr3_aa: CASSLFGTLTNEKLFF

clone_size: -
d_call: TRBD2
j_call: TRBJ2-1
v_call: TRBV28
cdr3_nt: TGTGCCAGCAGGGGGACTAGCGGGAGTTTCAATGAGCAGTTCTTC
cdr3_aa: CASRGTSGSFNEQFF

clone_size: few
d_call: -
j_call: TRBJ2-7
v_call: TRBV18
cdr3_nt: TGTGCCAGCTCACCAGGCACACAGAGCTACGAGCAGTACTTC
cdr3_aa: CASSPGTQSYEQYF

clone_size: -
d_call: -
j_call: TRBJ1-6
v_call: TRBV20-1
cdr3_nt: TGCAGTGCTAGAGATTACAGCAGGGACTATAATTCACCCCTCCACTTT
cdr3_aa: CSARDYSRDYNSPLHF

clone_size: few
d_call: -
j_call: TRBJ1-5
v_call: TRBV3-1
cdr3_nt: TGTGCCAGCAGCCAGGGAGGGGTGACCGCGGGGCCCCAGCATTTT
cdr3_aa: CASSQGGVTAGPQHF

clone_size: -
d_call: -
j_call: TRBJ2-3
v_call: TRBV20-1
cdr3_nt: TGCAGTGCTAGAGATCCTAAACAGAAAACAGATACGCAGTATTTT
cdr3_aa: CSARDPKQKTDTQYF

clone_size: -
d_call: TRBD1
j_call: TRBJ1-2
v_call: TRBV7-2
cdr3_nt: TGTGCCAGCAGCTTATCTGGACAGGGCTACTATGGCTACACCTTC
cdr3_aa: CASSLSGQGYYGYTF

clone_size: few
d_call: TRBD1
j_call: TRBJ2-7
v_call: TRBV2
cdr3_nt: TGTGCCAGCAAGGTAGCAGGGGGTTCCTACGAGCAGTACTTC
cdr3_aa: CASKVAGGSYEQYF

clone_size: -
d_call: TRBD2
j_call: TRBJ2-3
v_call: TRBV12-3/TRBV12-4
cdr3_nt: TGTGCCAGCAGTTATAGCGGGAGCGCAGATACGCAGTATTTT
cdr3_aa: CASSYSGSADTQYF

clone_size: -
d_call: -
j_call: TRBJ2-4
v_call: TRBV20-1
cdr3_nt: TGCAGTGCTACCGGGACACAGAAAAACATTCAGTACTTC
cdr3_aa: CSATGTQKNIQYF

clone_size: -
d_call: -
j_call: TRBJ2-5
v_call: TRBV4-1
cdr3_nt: TGCGCCAGCAGCCAACCGACAGGTGCGGCAAAACAAGAGACCCAGTACTTC
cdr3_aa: CASSQPTGAAKQETQYF

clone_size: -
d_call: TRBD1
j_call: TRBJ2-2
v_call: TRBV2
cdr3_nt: TGTGCCAGCAGGGTAGGGGGCGGTGTCACCGGGGAGCTGTTTTTT
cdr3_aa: CASRVGGGVTGELFF